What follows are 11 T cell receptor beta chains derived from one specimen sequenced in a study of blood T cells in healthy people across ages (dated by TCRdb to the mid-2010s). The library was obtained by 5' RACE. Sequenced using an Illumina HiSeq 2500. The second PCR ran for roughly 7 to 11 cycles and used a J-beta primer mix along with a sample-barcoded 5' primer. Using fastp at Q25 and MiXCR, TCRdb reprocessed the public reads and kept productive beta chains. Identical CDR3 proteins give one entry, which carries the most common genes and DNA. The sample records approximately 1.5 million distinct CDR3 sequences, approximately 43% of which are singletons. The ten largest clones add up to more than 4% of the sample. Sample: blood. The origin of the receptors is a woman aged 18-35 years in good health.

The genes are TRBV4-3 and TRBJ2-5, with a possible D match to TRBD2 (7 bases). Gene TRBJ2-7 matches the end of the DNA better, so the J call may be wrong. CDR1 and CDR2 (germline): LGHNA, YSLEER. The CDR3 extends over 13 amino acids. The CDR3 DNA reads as TGCGCCAGGGCGGGGGCCTTCACCTACGAGCAGTACTTC. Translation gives CARAGAFTYEQYF.

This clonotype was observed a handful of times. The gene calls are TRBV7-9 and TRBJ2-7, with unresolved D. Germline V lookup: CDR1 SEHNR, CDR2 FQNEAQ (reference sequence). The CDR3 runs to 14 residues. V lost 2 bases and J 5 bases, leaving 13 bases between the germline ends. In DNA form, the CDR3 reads TGTGCCAGCAGCTTAAGAGTTGAGAGTAACGAGCAGTACTTC. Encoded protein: CASSLRVESNEQYF.

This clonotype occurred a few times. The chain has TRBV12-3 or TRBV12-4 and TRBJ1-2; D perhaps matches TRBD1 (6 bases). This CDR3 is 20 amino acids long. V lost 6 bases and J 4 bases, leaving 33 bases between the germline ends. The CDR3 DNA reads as TGTGCCAGCAGCTCAAATGGGGGGCCGGCTTTTGATTTGCTGAGCTATGGCTACACCTTC. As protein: CASSSNGGPAFDLLSYGYTF.

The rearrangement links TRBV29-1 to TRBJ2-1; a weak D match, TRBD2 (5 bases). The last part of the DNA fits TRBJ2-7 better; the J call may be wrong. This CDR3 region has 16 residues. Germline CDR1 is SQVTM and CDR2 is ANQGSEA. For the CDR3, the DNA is TGCAGCGTTGAAATCGGCCCCGGGGTAGCCTACAATGAGCAGTACTTC. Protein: CSVEIGPGVAYNEQYF.

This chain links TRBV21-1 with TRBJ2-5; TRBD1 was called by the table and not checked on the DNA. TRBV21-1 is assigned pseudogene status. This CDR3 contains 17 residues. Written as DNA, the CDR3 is TGTGCCAGCAGTCAACCTGGGGCGGGACCAAACCAAGAGACCCAGTACTTC. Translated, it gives CASSQPGAGPNQETQYF.

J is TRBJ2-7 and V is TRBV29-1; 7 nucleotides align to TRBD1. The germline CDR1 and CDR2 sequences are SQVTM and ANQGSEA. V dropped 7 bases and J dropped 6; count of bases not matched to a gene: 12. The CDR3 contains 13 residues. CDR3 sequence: CSGGQRLISEQYF. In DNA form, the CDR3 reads TGCAGCGGGGGACAGCGATTAATCAGCGAGCAGTACTTC.

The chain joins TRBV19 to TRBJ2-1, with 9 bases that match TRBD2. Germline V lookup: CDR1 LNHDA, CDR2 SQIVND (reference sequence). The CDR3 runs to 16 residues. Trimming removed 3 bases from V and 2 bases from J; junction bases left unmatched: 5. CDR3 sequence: CASSIVTSGTYNEQFF. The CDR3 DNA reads TGTGCCAGTAGTATCGTGACTAGCGGCACCTACAATGAGCAGTTCTTC.

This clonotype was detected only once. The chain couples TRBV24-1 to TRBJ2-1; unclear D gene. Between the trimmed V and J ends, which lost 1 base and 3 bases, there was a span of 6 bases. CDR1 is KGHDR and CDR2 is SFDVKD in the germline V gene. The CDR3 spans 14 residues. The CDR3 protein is CATSDFRNYNEQFF. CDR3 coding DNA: TGTGCCACCAGTGATTTTCGGAACTACAATGAGCAGTTCTTC.

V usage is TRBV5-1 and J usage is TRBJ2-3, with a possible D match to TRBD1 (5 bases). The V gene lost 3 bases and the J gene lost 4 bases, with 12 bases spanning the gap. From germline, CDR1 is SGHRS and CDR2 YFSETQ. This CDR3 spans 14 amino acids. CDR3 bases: TGCGCCAGCAGCTCCCTAGGGGAATCAGATACGCAGTATTTT. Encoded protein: CASSSLGESDTQYF.

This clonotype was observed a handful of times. This chain's CDR3 is CASSQESGTSGGAYEQYF. The CDR3 bases are TGCGCCAGCAGCCAAGAGAGCGGGACTAGCGGGGGGGCTTACGAGCAGTACTTC. This chain uses TRBV4-1 with TRBJ2-7, with TRBD2 identical over 16 bases. Per the germline V gene, CDR1 is MGHRA and CDR2 is YSYEKL. The V segment lost 0 bases and the J segment 4 bases; nucleotides outside the gene matches: 6. The CDR3 contains 18 residues.

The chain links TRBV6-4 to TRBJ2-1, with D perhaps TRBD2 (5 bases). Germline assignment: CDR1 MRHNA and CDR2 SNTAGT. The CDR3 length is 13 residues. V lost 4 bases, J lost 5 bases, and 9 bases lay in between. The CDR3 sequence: CASSGASHNEQFF. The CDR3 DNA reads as TGTGCCAGCAGTGGGGCTAGCCACAATGAGCAGTTCTTC.